Below, 15 T cell receptor beta chains from the same sample are listed, as sequenced in a study of cytomegalovirus exposure and HLA in healthy donors. PCR amplification relied on 60 Vbeta primers (plus 13 Jbeta primers). Produced via immunoSEQ multiplex PCR; TCRdb's table is partial and in-frame only. The table shows 150,000 or so clones, with 84% occurring only once. The sequenced sample was PBMCs. These TCRs come from a boy aged 2 to 9 in good health and CMV-seronegative.

The chain couples TRBV27 to TRBJ2-3, with D possibly being TRBD2 (6 bases). The CDR3 has 18 amino acids. Germline V CDR1 and CDR2: MNHEY, SMNVEV (reference sequence). With 3 bases removed from V and 3 bases from J, the gap between germline ends came to 22 bases. The DNA of the CDR3 is TGTGCCAGCAGTTTTGTTCAGACCGCGGGACGTATGACAGATACGCAGTATTTT. Residues: CASSFVQTAGRMTDTQYF.

The chain recombines TRBV7-6 with TRBJ2-1, with D tentatively TRBD2 (6 bases). V lost 1 base and J lost 5, with 12 bases in between. Germline assignment: CDR1 SGHVS and CDR2 FNYEAQ. This CDR3 is 15 amino acids long. The CDR3 DNA sequence: TGTGCCAGCAGCTTAGTATCGGGAGAACACAATGAGCAGTTCTTC. It specifies CASSLVSGEHNEQFF.

The V gene is TRBV6-6, the J gene TRBJ1-2; TRBD1 agrees at 8 bases. This CDR3 has 15 residues. Germline V gives CDR1 MNHNY, CDR2 SVGAGI (reference sequence). With V trimmed by 2 bases and J by 4 bases, 6 bases remained unmatched. CDR3 sequence reads: CASSYTTGEGYGYTF. The DNA of the CDR3 is TGTGCCAGCAGTTACACGACAGGGGAAGGCTATGGCTACACCTTC.

The chain links TRBV4-2 to TRBJ2-7; D perhaps matches TRBD2 (6 bases). This CDR3 is built from 15 residues. The germline CDR1 and CDR2 sequences are LGHNA and YNFKEQ. Trimming cost V 0 bases and J 3 bases, with 12 bases left between them. CDR3 nucleotides: TGTGCCAGCAGCCAAGAACTCCAAGCGGGCTACGAGCAGTACTTC. Encoded protein: CASSQELQAGYEQYF.

The chain links TRBV28 to TRBJ2-7; possible D gene TRBD1, 6 bases. The CDR3 is made up of 13 amino acids. V was trimmed by 2 bases and J by 7 bases, leaving 12 bases between them. Germline V CDR1 and CDR2: MDHEN, SYDVKM. This CDR3 is CASSLQDRWEQYF. CDR3 DNA: TGTGCCAGCAGTTTACAAGACAGGTGGGAGCAGTACTTC.

The chain is built from TRBV10-3 and TRBJ1-4; TRBD1 might be the D (5 bases). Trimming cost V 10 bases and J 16 bases, with 25 bases left between them. This CDR3 is 13 amino acids long. Germline V CDR1 and CDR2: ENHRY, SYGVKD. The CDR3 coding sequence is TGTGCCAACACGGGACTTCGAAAGCAAAAGGAGTTTTTT. Its protein is CANTGLRKQKEFF.

The chain links TRBV5-4 to TRBJ2-7; 8 bases match TRBD2. Germline CDR1 is SGHNT and CDR2 is YYREEE (reference sequence). This CDR3 is 16 amino acids long. V gave up 4 bases and J gave up 4 bases; unmatched junction bases: 13. This chain's CDR3 is CASSPSGGLAVYEQYF. The CDR3 coding sequence is TGTGCCAGCAGCCCATCGGGGGGGCTAGCGGTATACGAGCAGTACTTC.

The chain carries TRBV19 and TRBJ1-1; D is perhaps TRBD1 (5 bases). The germline V gene encodes CDR1 LNHDA and CDR2 SQIVND (reference sequence). Trimming pared 3 bases from V and 3 bases from J, leaving 8 bases between. CDR3 length: 13 amino acids. The CDR3: CASSMTRDTEAFF. CDR3 DNA sequence: TGTGCCAGTAGTATGACCAGGGACACTGAAGCTTTCTTT.

The chain recombines TRBV7-9 with TRBJ1-5; a weak D match, TRBD1 (5 bases). CDR1 and CDR2 (germline): SEHNR, FQNEAQ (reference sequence). V was trimmed by 1 base and J by 3 bases, leaving 7 bases between them. The length of the CDR3 is 14 residues. CDR3: CASSLEGHNQPQHF. The CDR3 DNA reads TGTGCCAGCAGCTTAGAAGGACACAATCAGCCCCAGCATTTT.

V and J are TRBV7-9 and TRBJ2-1; unclear D gene. The CDR3 extends over 16 amino acids. Germline V gives CDR1 SEHNR, CDR2 FQNEAQ (reference sequence). The germline V and J ends were trimmed by 1 base and 0 bases, with 10 bases remaining between them. The CDR3 spells CASSLGWRSSYNEQFF. The CDR3 coding sequence is TGTGCCAGCAGCTTAGGTTGGCGGAGCTCCTACAATGAGCAGTTCTTC.

V is TRBV11-2 and J is TRBJ2-7, with 8 bases identical to TRBD2. The length of the CDR3 is 13 residues. The germline gives CDR1 SGHAT, CDR2 FQNNGV. V shed 0 bases and J 6 bases; nucleotides not matched to a gene: 1. The CDR3 DNA is TGTGCCAGCAGCTTAGATCTAGCGGGCGAGCAGTACTTC. Protein sequence: CASSLDLAGEQYF.

V usage is TRBV28 and J usage is TRBJ2-5; weak D call: TRBD2 (5 bases). This CDR3 comprises 13 residues. Germline assignment: CDR1 MDHEN and CDR2 SYDVKM. Trimming removed 8 bases from V and 5 bases from J, with 15 bases in between. CDR3 nucleotides: TGTGCCAGCGGGTTGGGAGTGTGGGAGACCCAGTACTTC. Protein sequence: CASGLGVWETQYF.

V gene TRBV5-6 combines with J gene TRBJ2-5, with a tentative D call TRBD1 (5 bases). With 0 bases removed from V and 5 bases from J, the gap between germline ends came to 11 bases. The CDR3 runs 14 residues. CDR1 SGHDT and CDR2 YYEEEE come from the germline V gene. The CDR3 loop reads CASSLAQGWETQYF. DNA of the CDR3: TGTGCCAGCAGCTTGGCTCAGGGATGGGAGACCCAGTACTTC.

The rearrangement links TRBV4-2 to TRBJ2-5; TRBD1 matches at 9 bases. The end of the DNA fits TRBJ2-7 better, so the J call may be wrong. The CDR3 length is 16 residues. Germline V gene lookup returns CDR1 LGHNA and CDR2 YNFKEQ. The CDR3 DNA sequence: TGTGCCAGCAGCCAAATGGGTGGGACAGGGACCTACGAGCAGTACTTC. Protein: CASSQMGGTGTYEQYF.

The chain has TRBV7-9 and TRBJ2-3; 7 bases fit TRBD1. The junction had 6 bases not matched to a gene; V was cut back by 3 bases and J by 0 bases. Looked up from germline, CDR1 is SEHNR and CDR2 is FQNEAQ (reference sequence). The length of the CDR3 is 16 residues. The CDR3 DNA is TGTGCCAGCAGCTTGGTCCGACAGGGTAGCACAGATACGCAGTATTTT. Encoded protein: CASSLVRQGSTDTQYF. Full variable domain (remainder filled in from reference TRBV7-9 and TRBJ2-3): DTGVSQNPRHKITKRGQNVTFRCDPISEHNRLYWYRQTLGQGPEFLTYFQNEAQLEKSRLLSDRFSAERPKGSFSTLEIQRTEQGDSAMYLCASSLVRQGSTDTQYFGPGTRLTVL.